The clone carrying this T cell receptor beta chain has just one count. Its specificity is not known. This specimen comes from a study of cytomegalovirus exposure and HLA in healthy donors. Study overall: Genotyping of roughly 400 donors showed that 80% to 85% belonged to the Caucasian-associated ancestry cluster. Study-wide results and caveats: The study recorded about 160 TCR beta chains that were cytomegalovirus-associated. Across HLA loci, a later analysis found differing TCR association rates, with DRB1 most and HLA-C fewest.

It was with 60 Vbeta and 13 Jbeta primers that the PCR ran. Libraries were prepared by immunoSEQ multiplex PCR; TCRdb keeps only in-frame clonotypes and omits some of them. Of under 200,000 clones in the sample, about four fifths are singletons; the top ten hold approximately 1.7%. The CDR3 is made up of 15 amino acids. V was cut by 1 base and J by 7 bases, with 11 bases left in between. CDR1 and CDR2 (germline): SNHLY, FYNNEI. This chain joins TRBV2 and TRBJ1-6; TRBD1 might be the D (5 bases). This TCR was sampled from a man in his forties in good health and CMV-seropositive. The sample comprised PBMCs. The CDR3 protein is CASSEGGRTNSPLHF. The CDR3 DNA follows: TGTGCCAGCAGTGAAGGGGGCAGGACCAATTCACCCCTCCACTTT.